The 8 T cell receptor beta chains given below trace back to one sample, sequenced in a study of human T cells and chemical hapten exposure. Time point: patch test 2, 6 weeks after DPC sensitization. Treatment specified: therapeutic diphenylcyclopropenone sensitization with weekly scalp DPC. TCRdb ran MiXCR on the RACE reads and lists one entry per CDR3 protein. The sample lists 80,000 to 95,000 distinct CDR3 sequences, 9.5% to 11% occurring once. Material: whole blood, obtained in connection with sensitization to the hapten diphenylcyclopropenone (DPC). These receptors all stem from a man in his forties with alopecia areata. Some clones in this sample may be carry-over from other donors' samples.

As DNA, the CDR3 is TGTGCCAGCAGCGCTGCCCGGGGGCCGTCGGGTGCTGGGGCCAACGTCCTGACTTTC. This gives the protein CASSAARGPSGAGANVLTF. The chain has TRBV6-5 and TRBJ2-6; perhaps D is TRBD1 or TRBD2 (6 bases each). The V end was cut by 6 bases, the J end by 2 bases, with 23 bases between. This CDR3 region has 19 residues. Germline V lookup: CDR1 MNHEY, CDR2 SVGAGI.

The genes are TRBV6-5 and TRBJ2-6; 8 bases align to TRBD1. The length of the CDR3 is 19 residues. The V gene's germline CDR1 is MNHEY and CDR2 SVGAGI. The V gene end was trimmed by 0 bases and the J gene end by 4 bases; junction bases not matched to a gene: 11. DNA of the CDR3: TGTGCCAGCAGTTACTCCTCCTGGACAGGGTCGACGGGGGCCAACGTCCTGACTTTC. Protein: CASSYSSWTGSTGANVLTF.

This clonotype has only a few counts. The gene calls are TRBV24-1 and TRBJ1-4, with D possibly TRBD1 on 6 matching bases. The CDR3 loop spans 15 amino acids. The V and J ends lost 4 bases and 8 bases respectively, with 16 bases between them. CDR1 is KGHDR, CDR2 SFDVKD, per germline. CDR3 in DNA: TGTGCCACCAGTGACTCTACAGGGATGGGGGAAAAACTGTTTTTT. It specifies CATSDSTGMGEKLFF.

The rearrangement uses TRBV12-5 and TRBJ1-4; D gene uncertain. The V and J ends lost 1 base and 8 bases respectively, with 5 bases between them. Germline V gives CDR1 LGHNT, CDR2 FRNRAP. The length of the CDR3 is 12 residues. CDR3 region: CASGLGGEKLFF. CDR3 bases: TGTGCTAGTGGTTTGGGAGGCGAAAAACTGTTTTTT.

This clonotype was seen a handful of times. The chain recombines TRBV29-1 with TRBJ2-3; D is unresolved. Germline V gene lookup returns CDR1 SQVTM and CDR2 ANQGSEA. V shed 7 bases and J shed 2 bases, with 4 bases lying between them. The CDR3 contains 10 residues. The CDR3 DNA reads TGCAGCGCGTACACAGATACGCAGTATTTT. Amino acids: CSAYTDTQYF.

The chain is built from TRBV6-5 and TRBJ2-1, with D maybe TRBD2 (7 bases). Germline V gene sequence: CDR1 MNHEY, CDR2 SVGAGI. V was clipped by 4 bases and J by 7 bases, with 17 bases between them. This CDR3 has 15 amino acids. The CDR3 reads CASSLARGGWNEQFF. The CDR3 DNA reads as TGTGCCAGCAGTTTAGCTAGGGGGGGGTGGAATGAGCAGTTCTTC.

This chain uses TRBV7-3 with TRBJ1-6; possible D gene TRBD1, 6 bases. The CDR3 length is 14 residues. In germline, CDR1 is SGHTA, CDR2 FQGTGA. V lost 5 bases and J 7 bases, leaving 12 bases between the germline ends. CDR3 in amino acids: CASSTGIQNSPLHF. CDR3 coding DNA: TGTGCCAGCAGCACAGGGATACAGAATTCACCCCTCCACTTT.

In its sample, this clonotype is medium-sized. The chain has TRBV19 and TRBJ2-2; tentatively, D is TRBD1 (6 bases). Germline V gene sequence: CDR1 LNHDA, CDR2 SQIVND (reference sequence). The CDR3 is 13 amino acids. The V end lost 8 bases, the J end lost 4 bases, and 11 bases lay between the germline ends. Here the CDR3 reads CASATGRTGELFF. Here the CDR3 DNA reads TGTGCCAGTGCCACAGGGCGCACCGGGGAGCTGTTTTTT.